Presented here are 30 T cell receptor beta chains from one specimen sequenced in a study of T cell responses to AZD1222 COVID-19 vaccine (dated by TCRdb to the early 2020s). The method behind the library was the immunoSEQ multiplex PCR assay. The clones in this table, taken by TCRdb from immuneACCESS, are in-frame only. Not every clone is retained; where verified, under half of the shortfall comes from an unresolved V gene, and the cause of the rest is unknown. This sample lists about 140,000 clones; 88% were detected once. The ten biggest clones cover roughly 3% of the sample. The time point label of this sample denotes: baseline before first vaccination. Sequenced here: peripheral blood, sampled on day 0 of AZD1222 vaccination. All receptors derive from an adult in good health.

The gene calls are TRBV5-4 and TRBJ1-1; 7 positions match TRBD1. Germline CDR1 and CDR2: SGHNT and YYREEE (reference sequence). The CDR3 totals 16 residues. V lost 2 bases to trimming and J lost 2 bases; unmatched junction nucleotides: 9. The CDR3 region is CASSFRDRVLNTEAFF. CDR3 nucleotides: TGTGCCAGCAGCTTCCGGGACAGAGTGTTAAACACTGAAGCTTTCTTT.

The chain is built from TRBV6-5 and TRBJ1-3; maybe TRBD1 (6 bases). Trimming shortened V by 5 bases and J by 0 bases, and 11 bases separated the two germline ends. The CDR3 is 15 residues long. Germline assignment: CDR1 MNHEY and CDR2 SVGAGI. CDR3 residues: CASSPGTNSGNTIYF. CDR3 bases: TGTGCCAGCAGTCCCGGGACAAACTCTGGAAACACCATATATTTT.

This clone was picked up a small number of times. The chain is built from TRBV30 and TRBJ1-4, with D tentatively TRBD1 (5 bases). Germline V gene data show CDR1 as GTSNPN and CDR2 as SVGIG (reference sequence). This CDR3 contains 14 residues. Trimming stripped 5 bases from V and 8 bases from J, with 18 bases between. This CDR3 reads CAWPSGRLREKLFF. CDR3 in DNA: TGTGCCTGGCCGTCAGGGAGGCTAAGAGAAAAACTGTTTTTT. The entire variable domain, with the rest obtained from reference TRBV30 and TRBJ1-4, is as follows: SQTIHQWPATLVQPVGSPLSLECTVEGTSNPNLYWYRQAAGRGLQLLFYSVGIGQISSEVPQNLSASRPQDRQFILSSKKLLLSDSGFYLCAWPSGRLREKLFFGSGTQLSVL.

This chain joins TRBV4-1 and TRBJ2-7, with TRBD2 matching 16 bases. Unmatched junction bases numbered 8, after V lost 6 bases and J lost 9 bases. Germline lookup yields CDR1 MGHRA and CDR2 YSYEKL. The CDR3 sequence is 15 residues long. The CDR3 sequence is CASRSGLAGGPVQYF. The DNA of the CDR3 is TGCGCCAGCAGATCGGGACTAGCGGGAGGGCCTGTGCAGTACTTC.

This chain links TRBV12-3 or TRBV12-4 with TRBJ1-5; D is undetermined. V dropped 3 bases and J dropped 5 bases, with 5 bases sitting between them. This CDR3 is built from 12 residues. CDR3 nucleotides: TGTGCCAGCAGTTTTACGGATCAGCCCCAGCATTTT. Protein: CASSFTDQPQHF.

This clone has a handful of counts. This chain joins TRBV6-6 and TRBJ1-1, with D tentatively TRBD1 (5 bases). Trimming cost V 5 bases and J 1 base, with 11 bases left between them. The CDR3 spans 14 residues. CDR1 MNHNY and CDR2 SVGAGI come from the germline V gene (reference sequence). CDR3 bases: TGTGCCAGCAGTCGACAGACAGAGAACACTGAAGCTTTCTTT. Protein product: CASSRQTENTEAFF.

The chain is built from TRBV29-1 and TRBJ1-1; D gene ambiguous. The CDR3 is 12 amino acids. Germline-derived CDR1 and CDR2 are SQVTM and ANQGSEA. V gave up 8 bases and J gave up 1 base, with 11 bases separating them. The CDR3 nucleotides are TGCAGCACCCAAGGCTGGAACACTGAAGCTTTCTTT. It encodes CSTQGWNTEAFF.

The chain employs TRBV27 and TRBJ2-7; D is possibly TRBD1 (6 bases). V lost 1 base and J 3 bases, leaving 13 bases between the germline ends. The V gene's germline CDR1 is MNHEY and CDR2 SMNVEV (reference sequence). The CDR3 extends over 15 amino acids. CDR3 nucleotides: TGTGCCAGCAGTTTATTGGGGGCAACCGGCTACGAGCAGTACTTC. Translated: CASSLLGATGYEQYF.

This chain joins TRBV19 and TRBJ1-4, with 9 bases matching TRBD1. The germline V gene encodes CDR1 LNHDA and CDR2 SQIVND (reference sequence). The CDR3 length is 16 residues. V dropped 5 bases and J dropped 7; count of bases not matched to a gene: 11. For the CDR3, the DNA is TGTGCCAGTAGTGTAGGCACGGGACAGGGTCGTGAAAAACTGTTTTTT. Its translation: CASSVGTGQGREKLFF.

This chain links TRBV30 with TRBJ1-3, with D possibly matching TRBD1 (5 bases). The germline gives CDR1 GTSNPN, CDR2 SVGIG (reference sequence). Trimming shortened V by 4 bases and J by 5 bases, and 18 bases separated the two germline ends. This CDR3 contains 15 residues. The CDR3 is CAWNKPGGVRNTIYF. For the CDR3, the DNA is TGTGCCTGGAACAAACCCGGGGGAGTAAGAAACACCATATATTTT.

The sample holds a few counts of this clone. The chain uses TRBV3-1 (or the pseudogene TRBV3-2) and TRBJ2-6; D call uncertain. V was trimmed by 2 bases and J by 1 base, leaving 6 bases between them. The CDR3 has 15 amino acids. The germline gives CDR1 LGHDT, CDR2 YNNKEL (reference sequence). CDR3 DNA sequence: TGTGCCAGCAGCCAATTAGGGTCTGGGGCCAACGTCCTGACTTTC. It specifies CASSQLGSGANVLTF.

The chain is built from TRBV5-1 and TRBJ1-4, with a tentative D call TRBD1 (5 bases). This CDR3 is built from 15 residues. Germline V gives CDR1 SGHRS, CDR2 YFSETQ. Trimming pared 5 bases from V and 8 bases from J, leaving 19 bases between. The CDR3 nucleotides are TGCGCCAGCAGTGGTGCGGTCGGGGCTCAGGAAAAACTGTTTTTT. Translated: CASSGAVGAQEKLFF.

This chain links TRBV2 with TRBJ1-1; tentatively, D is TRBD1 (5 bases). Germline V lookup: CDR1 SNHLY, CDR2 FYNNEI. Trimming cost V 7 bases and J 4 bases, with 13 bases left between them. The CDR3 runs to 13 residues. The CDR3 loop is CASTAREGTEAFF. CDR3 bases: TGTGCCAGCACGGCCAGGGAGGGCACTGAAGCTTTCTTT.

The chain couples TRBV27 to TRBJ1-6; 7 bases agree with TRBD1. V was clipped by 0 bases and J by 9 bases; unmatched bases: 11. CDR3 size: 17 residues. CDR1 and CDR2 (germline): MNHEY, SMNVEV (reference sequence). CDR3 region: CASSLSQGQLKSSPLHF. CDR3 DNA: TGTGCCAGCAGTTTATCGCAGGGACAGTTGAAGAGTTCACCCCTCCACTTT.

The V call is TRBV6-1, the J call TRBJ1-2; unclear D gene. Trimming shortened V by 1 base and J by 1 base, and 4 bases separated the two germline ends. This CDR3 region has 13 residues. CDR1 MNHNS and CDR2 SASEGT come from the germline V gene. CDR3: CASSEDSNYGYTF. DNA of the CDR3: TGTGCCAGCAGTGAAGACAGTAACTATGGCTACACCTTC.

This clone was found a few times. Other DNA sequences in this specimen translate into the identical CDR3. This chain joins TRBV27 and TRBJ2-3, with D hard to call. CDR3 length: 13 amino acids. V lost 3 bases and J lost 0, with 4 bases in between. CDR1 is MNHEY and CDR2 is SMNVEV in the germline V gene (reference sequence). The CDR3: CASSLSSTDTQYF. The CDR3 coding sequence is TGTGCCAGCAGTTTGTCTAGCACAGATACGCAGTATTTT.

The V and J genes are TRBV10-3 and TRBJ1-1, with D possibly being TRBD1 (5 bases). The CDR3 has 13 residues. The V end lost 6 bases, the J end lost 1 base, and 9 bases lay between the germline ends. Germline CDR1 reads ENHRY; CDR2 reads SYGVKD. CDR3 region: CAISKTGNTEAFF. In DNA form, the CDR3 reads TGTGCCATCAGCAAAACAGGGAACACTGAAGCTTTCTTT.

The chain has TRBV5-1 and TRBJ2-7; possibly TRBD2 for D (5 bases). The CDR3 sequence is 14 residues long. Per germline, CDR1 SGHRS and CDR2 YFSETQ. V was clipped by 2 bases and J by 0 bases, with 9 bases between them. CDR3 nucleotides: TGCGCCAGCAGCTTAACTGGGAGCTCCTACGAGCAGTACTTC. This translates into CASSLTGSSYEQYF.

The rearrangement joins TRBV6-5 to TRBJ1-4; TRBD1 is a possible D gene (5 bases). The CDR3 extends over 14 amino acids. Trimming pared 7 bases from V and 3 bases from J, leaving 12 bases between. CDR1 is MNHEY and CDR2 is SVGAGI in the germline V gene. CDR3 nucleotide sequence: TGTGCCAGCACCCGATGGGGCCCTAATGAAAAACTGTTTTTT. Its translation is CASTRWGPNEKLFF.

This clone was seen a few times. The gene calls are TRBV6-5 and TRBJ1-2; 10 bases align to TRBD1. The germline V gene has CDR1 MNHEY and CDR2 SVGAGI. The CDR3 totals 15 residues. The V gene end was trimmed by 4 bases and the J gene end by 7 bases; junction bases not matched to a gene: 9. The CDR3 bases are TGTGCCAGCAGTTCGCTGGGACAGGGGAAAAGTGGCTACACCTTC. It specifies CASSSLGQGKSGYTF.

This sequence joins TRBV27 and TRBJ2-5; D may be TRBD1 (6 bases). Per germline, CDR1 MNHEY and CDR2 SMNVEV (reference sequence). With 1 base removed from V and 3 bases from J, the gap between germline ends came to 12 bases. This CDR3 is 15 amino acids long. CDR3 loop: CASSLFRGEKETQYF. The CDR3, as DNA: TGTGCCAGCAGTTTATTCAGGGGTGAGAAAGAGACCCAGTACTTC.

The chain joins TRBV18 to TRBJ1-2; 7 positions agree with TRBD1. CDR3 length: 13 residues. V trimming: 2 bases; J trimming: 8 bases; junction bases outside the gene matches: 5. CDR1 and CDR2 from the germline V gene are KGHSH and LQKENI. The CDR3 protein is CASSPRGQEGYTF. CDR3 DNA: TGTGCCAGCTCACCAAGAGGACAGGAAGGCTACACCTTC.

J is TRBJ2-3 and V is TRBV6-2 or TRBV6-3; 11 bases match TRBD2. The CDR3 runs to 18 residues. The trim removed 0 bases at V and 0 bases at J, leaving 5 bases unmatched. Germline V gives CDR1 MNHEY, CDR2 SVGEGT. The CDR3 loop reads CASSYSTSGTISTDTQYF. The CDR3 nucleotides read TGTGCCAGCAGTTACTCGACTAGCGGGACGATCAGCACAGATACGCAGTATTTT.

The gene calls are TRBV6-1 and TRBJ2-7; no clear D. The germline V and J ends were trimmed by 2 bases and 3 bases, with 5 bases remaining between them. Germline V gene sequence: CDR1 MNHNS, CDR2 SASEGT. The CDR3 is 12 amino acids. CDR3 DNA: TGTGCCAGCAGTGAATGGGGCTACGAGCAGTACTTC. This translates into CASSEWGYEQYF.

The J gene is TRBJ1-4, the V gene TRBV2; D ambiguous. Germline V CDR1 and CDR2: SNHLY, FYNNEI. This CDR3 comprises 14 residues. The V and J ends lost 3 bases and 3 bases respectively, with 8 bases between them. In DNA, the CDR3 is TGTGCCAGCAGTGAGTGGATGGCTAATGAAAAACTGTTTTTT. It translates to CASSEWMANEKLFF.

The J gene is TRBJ1-1, the V gene TRBV15; D remains unclear. The CDR3 is 17 residues long. Germline V CDR1 and CDR2: LNHNV, YYDKDF (reference sequence). With 0 bases removed from V and 1 base from J, the gap between germline ends came to 15 bases. The chain's CDR3 is CATSRDFRGGKNTEAFF. The CDR3 DNA sequence: TGTGCCACCAGCAGAGATTTTCGGGGAGGGAAGAACACTGAAGCTTTCTTT.

The chain joins TRBV28 to TRBJ2-7, with D perhaps given as TRBD1 or TRBD2 (5 bases each). This CDR3 has 15 residues. CDR1 MDHEN and CDR2 SYDVKM come from the germline V gene. Between the trimmed V and J ends, which lost 5 bases and 0 bases, there was a span of 14 bases. CDR3 sequence reads: CASSGTEVISYEQYF. DNA of the CDR3: TGTGCCAGCAGTGGGACGGAGGTGATCTCCTACGAGCAGTACTTC.

V usage is TRBV5-1 and J usage is TRBJ2-1; 10 nucleotides agree with TRBD2. The CDR3 loop spans 16 amino acids. Germline CDR1 SGHRS, CDR2 YFSETQ. Trimming took 6 bases from V and 10 from J; bases not matched to a gene: 16. This CDR3 reads CASTRSSSGRDREQFF. Written as DNA, the CDR3 is TGCGCCAGCACCAGGAGCTCCAGCGGGAGGGACAGAGAGCAGTTCTTC.

This chain links TRBV28 with TRBJ2-5; weak D call: TRBD2 (6 bases). CDR3 length: 15 residues. The germline V gene encodes CDR1 MDHEN and CDR2 SYDVKM. Trimming took off 2 bases at V and 4 bases at J, with 14 bases between the two ends. As DNA, the CDR3 is TGTGCCAGCAGTTTAGAAGGCGGGGTAGGAGAGACCCAGTACTTC. This codes for CASSLEGGVGETQYF. The complete variable domain, with remaining parts taken from reference TRBV28 and TRBJ2-5, reads DVKVTQSSRYLVKRTGEKVFLECVQDMDHENMFWYRQDPGLGLRLIYFSYDVKMKEKGDIPEGYSVSREKKERFSLILESASTNQTSMYLCASSLEGGVGETQYFGPGTRLLVL.

The rearrangement uses TRBV27 and TRBJ1-1; weak D call: TRBD1 (5 bases). CDR3 length equals 14 residues. The germline gives CDR1 MNHEY, CDR2 SMNVEV (reference sequence). Trimming cost V 2 bases and J 4 bases, with 11 bases left between them. The CDR3 protein is CASSLISGVTEAFF. CDR3 DNA: TGTGCCAGCAGTTTAATATCGGGGGTCACTGAAGCTTTCTTT.